This T cell receptor (beta chain) stems from a study of CD8+CD57+ T cells in acquired aplastic anemia (dated by TCRdb to 2017 to 2018). Regarding the study in general: A mean of approximately 3 ug of DNA, ranging from about 0.19 to 27.4 ug, was extracted from sorted CD4+ and CD8+ cells. Healthy donor samples averaged roughly 9.9 million reads for CD4+ and roughly 11 million for CD8+ cells. General findings and caveats noted by the study authors: Between patients and healthy controls, no significant difference in CD8+ Simpson's diversity was found (P=0.060). Around 30 CD8+ CDR3 sequences were shared between patients and controls but appeared highly expressed in patients and within their immunodominant clones.

Profiling of TCR beta VDJ combinations and CDR3 sequences used genomic DNA as the template. TCR repertoire sequencing was run on an Illumina HiSeq 2000. Regarding the original processing steps: TRBV/TRBJ rearrangement plots, CDR3 size and DJ length profiles, and Simpson's diversity index were used to assess repertoires. The most abundant DNA sequence in the deep sequencing data was defined as the immunodominant clone. CDR3 amino acid sequences were screened for sharing across subjects and compared with published repertoires and the VDJdb database. TCRdb applied fastp at Q25 and MiXCR to the public reads, then kept only in-frame beta chains. CDR3 protein sequences are deduplicated, and each keeps its most common genes and DNA. These V and J calls are TCRdb output, not the study's own analysis. The sample contains about 420,000 distinct CDR3 sequences, under 80% of them found a single time. 4% of the sample lies in the top ten.

In this study, sorted CD4+ and CD8+ T cells from the blood of healthy subjects and of severe aplastic anemia patients had their TCR repertoires deep-sequenced. Ficoll-Paque density gradient centrifugation was used to isolate peripheral blood mononuclear cells. Before DNA was extracted, CD4+ and CD8+ T cells were sorted using either FACS or magnetic beads. As to this clonotype: There is no known antigen for this receptor. Base qualities are missing; no much larger clone stands one base away.

This TCR was recovered from a human donor in good health, serving as a control. The sequencing sample was made of sorted CD4+, CD8+, or CD8+CD57+ T cells (not recorded which) from PBMCs.

CDR3 protein: CASSLSTGQGDNQHF. The nucleotide sequence reads TGTGCCAGCAGCTTGTCGACAGGCCAGGGGGACAACCAGCATTTT. This receptor chain uses TRBV7-2 and TRBJ1-5; TRBD1 agrees with 7 junctional bases. Clipping removes 3 bases from V and 12 bases from J, with 14 as the unmatched junction base count. CDR1 and CDR2, per the germline V gene, are SGHTA and FQGNSA. From cysteine to phenylalanine, the CDR3 is 15 amino acids long. Only the CDR3 region is kept as DNA, spanning 45 bases read in frame from base 1.